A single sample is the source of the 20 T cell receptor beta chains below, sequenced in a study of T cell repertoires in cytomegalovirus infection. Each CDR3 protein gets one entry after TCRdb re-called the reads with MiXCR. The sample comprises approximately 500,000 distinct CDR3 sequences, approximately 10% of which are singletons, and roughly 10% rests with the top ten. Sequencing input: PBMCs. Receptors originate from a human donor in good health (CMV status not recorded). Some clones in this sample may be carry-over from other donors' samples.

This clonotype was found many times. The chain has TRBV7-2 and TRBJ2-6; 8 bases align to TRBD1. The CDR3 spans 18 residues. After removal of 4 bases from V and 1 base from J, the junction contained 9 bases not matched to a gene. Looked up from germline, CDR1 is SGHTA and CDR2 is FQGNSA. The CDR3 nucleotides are TGTGCCAGCAGCTCACAGGGGGTCGCCTATTCTGGGGCCAACGTCCTGACTTTC. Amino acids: CASSSQGVAYSGANVLTF.

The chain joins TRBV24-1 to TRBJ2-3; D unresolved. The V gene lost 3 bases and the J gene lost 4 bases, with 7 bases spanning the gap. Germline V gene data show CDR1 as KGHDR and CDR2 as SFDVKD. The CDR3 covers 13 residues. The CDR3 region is CATSDTPADTQYF. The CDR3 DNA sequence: TGTGCCACCAGTGATACACCTGCAGATACGCAGTATTTT.

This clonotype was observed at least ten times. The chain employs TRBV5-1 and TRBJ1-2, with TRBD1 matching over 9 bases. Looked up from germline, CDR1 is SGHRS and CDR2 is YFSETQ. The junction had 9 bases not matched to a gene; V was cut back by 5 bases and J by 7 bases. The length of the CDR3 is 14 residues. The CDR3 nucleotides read TGCGCCAGCAGGCGACAGGGGGGACCTTCTGGCTACACCTTC. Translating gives CASRRQGGPSGYTF.

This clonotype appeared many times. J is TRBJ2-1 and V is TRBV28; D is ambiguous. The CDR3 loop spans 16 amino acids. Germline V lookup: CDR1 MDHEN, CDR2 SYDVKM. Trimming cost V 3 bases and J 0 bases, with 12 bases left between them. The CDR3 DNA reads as TGTGCCAGCAGTTTCAGCATCTCCGGCTCCTACAATGAGCAGTTCTTC. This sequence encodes CASSFSISGSYNEQFF.

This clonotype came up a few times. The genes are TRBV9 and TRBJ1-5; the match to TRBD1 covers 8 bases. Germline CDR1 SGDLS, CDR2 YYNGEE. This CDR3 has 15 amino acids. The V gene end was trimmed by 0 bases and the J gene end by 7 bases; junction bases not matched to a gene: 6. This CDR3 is CASSVDSGGGQPQHF. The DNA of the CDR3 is TGTGCCAGCAGCGTAGACTCAGGGGGCGGGCAGCCCCAGCATTTT.

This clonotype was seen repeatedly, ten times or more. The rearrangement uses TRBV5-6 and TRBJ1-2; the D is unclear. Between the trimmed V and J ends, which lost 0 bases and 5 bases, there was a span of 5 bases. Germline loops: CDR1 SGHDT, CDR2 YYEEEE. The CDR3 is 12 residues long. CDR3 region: CASSLGQYGYTF. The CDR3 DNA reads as TGTGCCAGCAGCTTGGGGCAGTATGGCTACACCTTC.

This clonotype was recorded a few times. CDR3 amino acids: CASSLAGFSYEQYF. CDR3 nucleotides: TGCGCCAGCAGCTTGGCAGGGTTCTCCTACGAGCAGTACTTC. This rearrangement joins TRBV5-1 to TRBJ2-7; a weak D match, TRBD1 (5 bases). The V end was cut by 0 bases, the J end by 0 bases, with 7 bases between. Germline CDR1 SGHRS, CDR2 YFSETQ. This CDR3 comprises 14 residues.

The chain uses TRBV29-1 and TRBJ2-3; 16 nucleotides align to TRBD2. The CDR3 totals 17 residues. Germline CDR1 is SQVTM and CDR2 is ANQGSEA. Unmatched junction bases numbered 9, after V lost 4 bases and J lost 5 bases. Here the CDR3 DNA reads TGCAGCGTTGCGGGAGTGGGACTAGCGGGAGGGCTAGATACGCAGTATTTT. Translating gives CSVAGVGLAGGLDTQYF.

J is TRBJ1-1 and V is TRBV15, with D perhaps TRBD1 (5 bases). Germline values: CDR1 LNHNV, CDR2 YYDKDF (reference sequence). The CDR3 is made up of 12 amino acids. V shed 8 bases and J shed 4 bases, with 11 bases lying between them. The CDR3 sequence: CATGGPGTEAFF. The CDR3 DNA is TGTGCCACCGGGGGACCGGGCACTGAAGCTTTCTTT.

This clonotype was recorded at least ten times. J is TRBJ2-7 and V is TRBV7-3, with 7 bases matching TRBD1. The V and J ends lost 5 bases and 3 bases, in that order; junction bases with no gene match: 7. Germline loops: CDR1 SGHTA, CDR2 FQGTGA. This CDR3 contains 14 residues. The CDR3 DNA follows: TGTGCCAGCAGCCAGGGACAGATTGGCTACGAGCAGTACTTC. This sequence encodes CASSQGQIGYEQYF.

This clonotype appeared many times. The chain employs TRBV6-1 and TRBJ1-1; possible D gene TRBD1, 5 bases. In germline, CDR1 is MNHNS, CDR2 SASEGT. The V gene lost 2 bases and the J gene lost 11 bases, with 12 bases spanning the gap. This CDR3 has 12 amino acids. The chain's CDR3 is CASSESPGAAFF. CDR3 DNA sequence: TGTGCCAGCAGTGAAAGTCCCGGGGCCGCTTTCTTT.

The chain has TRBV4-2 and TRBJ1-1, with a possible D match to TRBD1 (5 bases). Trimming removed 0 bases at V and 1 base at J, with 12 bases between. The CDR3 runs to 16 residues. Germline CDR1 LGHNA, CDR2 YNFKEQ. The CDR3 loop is CASSQDAGRENTEAFF. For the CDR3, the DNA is TGTGCCAGCAGCCAAGATGCGGGACGGGAGAACACTGAAGCTTTCTTT.

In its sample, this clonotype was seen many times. The CDR3 is CASSLVGTGGYNEQFF. DNA of the CDR3: TGTGCCAGCAGCTTAGTGGGGACAGGGGGCTACAATGAGCAGTTCTTC. The chain is built from TRBV7-8 and TRBJ2-1; 11 bases map to TRBD1. The V and J ends lost 1 base and 3 bases, in that order; junction bases with no gene match: 2. CDR1 is SGHVS, CDR2 FQNEAQ, per germline. CDR3 length: 16 residues.

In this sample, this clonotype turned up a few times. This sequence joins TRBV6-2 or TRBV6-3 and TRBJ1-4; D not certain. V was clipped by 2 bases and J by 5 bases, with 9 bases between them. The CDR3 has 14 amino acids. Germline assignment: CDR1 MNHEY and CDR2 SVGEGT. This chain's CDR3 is CASSYQHLNEKLFF. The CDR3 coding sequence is TGTGCCAGCAGTTACCAACACCTGAATGAAAAACTGTTTTTT.

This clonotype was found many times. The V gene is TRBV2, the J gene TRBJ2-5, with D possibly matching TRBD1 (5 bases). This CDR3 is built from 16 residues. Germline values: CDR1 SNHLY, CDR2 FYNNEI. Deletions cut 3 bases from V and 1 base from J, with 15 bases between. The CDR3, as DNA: TGTGCCAGCAGTGATGGGCCTGGGGCTTCCCAAGAGACCCAGTACTTC. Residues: CASSDGPGASQETQYF.

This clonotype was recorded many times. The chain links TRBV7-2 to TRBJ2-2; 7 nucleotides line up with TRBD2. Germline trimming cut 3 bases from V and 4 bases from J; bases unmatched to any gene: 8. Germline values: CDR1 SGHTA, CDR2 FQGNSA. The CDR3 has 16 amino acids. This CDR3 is CASSLKRPGGTGELFF. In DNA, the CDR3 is TGTGCCAGCAGCTTGAAGCGCCCGGGAGGCACCGGGGAGCTGTTTTTT. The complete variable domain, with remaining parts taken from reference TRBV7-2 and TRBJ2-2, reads GAGVSQSPSNKVTEKGKDVELRCDPISGHTALYWYRQSLGQGLEFLIYFQGNSAPDKSGLPSDRFSAERTGGSVSTLTIQRTQQEDSAVYLCASSLKRPGGTGELFFGEGSRLTVL.

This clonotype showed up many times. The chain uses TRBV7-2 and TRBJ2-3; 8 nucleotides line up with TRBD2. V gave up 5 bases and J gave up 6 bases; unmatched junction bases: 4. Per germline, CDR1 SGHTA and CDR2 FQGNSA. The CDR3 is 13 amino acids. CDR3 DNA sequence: TGTGCCAGCAGCCCGGGACTAGTTGATACGCAGTATTTT. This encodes CASSPGLVDTQYF.

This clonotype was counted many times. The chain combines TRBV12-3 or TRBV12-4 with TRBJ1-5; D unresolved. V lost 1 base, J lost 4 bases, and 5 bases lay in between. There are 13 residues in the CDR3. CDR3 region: CASSLGQNQPQHF. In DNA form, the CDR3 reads TGTGCCAGCAGTTTAGGGCAAAATCAGCCCCAGCATTTT.

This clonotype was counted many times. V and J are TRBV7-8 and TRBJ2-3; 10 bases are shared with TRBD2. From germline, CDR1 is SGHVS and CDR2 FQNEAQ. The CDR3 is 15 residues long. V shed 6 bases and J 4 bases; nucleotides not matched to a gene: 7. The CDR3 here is CASRLTSGASDTQYF. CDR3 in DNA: TGTGCCAGCAGGTTAACTAGCGGGGCCTCAGATACGCAGTATTTT. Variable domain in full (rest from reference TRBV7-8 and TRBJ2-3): GAGVSQSPRYKVAKRGQDVALRCDPISGHVSLFWYQQALGQGPEFLTYFQNEAQLDKSGLPSDRFFAERPEGSVSTLKIQRTQQEDSAVYLCASRLTSGASDTQYFGPGTRLTVL.

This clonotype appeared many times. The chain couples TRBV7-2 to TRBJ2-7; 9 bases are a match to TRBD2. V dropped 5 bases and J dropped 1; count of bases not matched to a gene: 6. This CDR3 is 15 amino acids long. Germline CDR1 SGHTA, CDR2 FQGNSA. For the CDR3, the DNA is TGTGCCAGCAGCCCTCATACTAGCGGGTCCTACGAGCAGTACTTC. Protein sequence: CASSPHTSGSYEQYF.